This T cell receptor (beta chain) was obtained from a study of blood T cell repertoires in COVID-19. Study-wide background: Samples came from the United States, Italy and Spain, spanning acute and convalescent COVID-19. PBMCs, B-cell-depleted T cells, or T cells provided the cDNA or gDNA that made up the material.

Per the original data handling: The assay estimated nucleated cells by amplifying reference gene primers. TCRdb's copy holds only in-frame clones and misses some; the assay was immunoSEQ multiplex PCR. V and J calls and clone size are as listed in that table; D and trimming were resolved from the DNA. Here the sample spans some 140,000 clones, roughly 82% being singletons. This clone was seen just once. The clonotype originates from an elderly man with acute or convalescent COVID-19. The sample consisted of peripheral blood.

CDR3 region: CASSKDRNNEKLFF. In nucleotides, the CDR3 is TGCGCCAGCAGCAAGGACAGAAATAATGAAAAACTGTTTTTT. The chain carries TRBV5-1 and TRBJ1-4; tentatively, D is TRBD1 (6 bases). The V gene's germline CDR1 is SGHRS and CDR2 YFSETQ. The CDR3 is made up of 14 amino acids. Trimming shortened V by 4 bases and J by 4 bases, and 11 bases separated the two germline ends.